This T cell receptor beta chain was obtained from a study of cytomegalovirus exposure and HLA in healthy donors. Study-level findings and limits: Reportedly, cytomegalovirus status was diagnosed with high sensitivity and specificity. An analysis was carried out at a later point. It showed that HLA-associated TCR beta chains were more clonally expanded than equally common non-associated chains. Data from an earlier analysis indicated that most TCR beta V segments were productive either about 87% or about 30% of the time.

V lost 4 bases and J 8 bases, leaving 10 bases between the germline ends. Germline V gives CDR1 SGDLS, CDR2 YYNGEE. CDR3 length: 12 amino acids. Vbeta (60) and Jbeta (13) primers were used in the PCR. Only in-frame clones appear in the TCRdb table, and some are missing; sequencing was by immunoSEQ multiplex PCR. This sample has approximately 110,000 clones, with around 73% found just once. Regarding this clone: Antigen unknown.

The J gene is TRBJ2-1, the V gene TRBV9; D remains ambiguous. The receptor comes from a man between 35 and 55 years old in good health and CMV-seronegative. The sample consisted of PBMCs. DNA of the CDR3: TGTGCCAGCAGCCTTTCTACCCATGAGCAGTTCTTC. Translated, it gives CASSLSTHEQFF.